Sequencing of this T cell receptor (beta chain) was carried out in a study of T cell responses to AZD1222 COVID-19 vaccine. Study-wide results and caveats: Donors skewed white British and female; clonal diversity was possibly underestimated. Spike-specific TCR breadth and depth went up after people got two AZD1222 doses.

TCRdb's copy holds only in-frame clones and misses some; the assay was immunoSEQ multiplex PCR. The repertoire holds about 120,000 clones, with around nine tenths as singletons. On this clone itself: The antigen remains unidentified.

CDR1 SGHNT and CDR2 YENEEA come from the germline V gene. This CDR3 is built from 15 residues. Trimming took 5 bases from V and 5 from J, leaving 15 bases between them. The clonotype originates from an adult in good health. The V and J genes are TRBV11-3 and TRBJ2-2; possibly TRBD2 for D (5 bases). The sequencing used peripheral blood, collected on day 0 of AZD1222 vaccination. DNA for the CDR3: TGTGCCAGCAGCCCCGAGGGAAGTCGTACCGGGGAGCTGTTTTTT. As protein: CASSPEGSRTGELFF.